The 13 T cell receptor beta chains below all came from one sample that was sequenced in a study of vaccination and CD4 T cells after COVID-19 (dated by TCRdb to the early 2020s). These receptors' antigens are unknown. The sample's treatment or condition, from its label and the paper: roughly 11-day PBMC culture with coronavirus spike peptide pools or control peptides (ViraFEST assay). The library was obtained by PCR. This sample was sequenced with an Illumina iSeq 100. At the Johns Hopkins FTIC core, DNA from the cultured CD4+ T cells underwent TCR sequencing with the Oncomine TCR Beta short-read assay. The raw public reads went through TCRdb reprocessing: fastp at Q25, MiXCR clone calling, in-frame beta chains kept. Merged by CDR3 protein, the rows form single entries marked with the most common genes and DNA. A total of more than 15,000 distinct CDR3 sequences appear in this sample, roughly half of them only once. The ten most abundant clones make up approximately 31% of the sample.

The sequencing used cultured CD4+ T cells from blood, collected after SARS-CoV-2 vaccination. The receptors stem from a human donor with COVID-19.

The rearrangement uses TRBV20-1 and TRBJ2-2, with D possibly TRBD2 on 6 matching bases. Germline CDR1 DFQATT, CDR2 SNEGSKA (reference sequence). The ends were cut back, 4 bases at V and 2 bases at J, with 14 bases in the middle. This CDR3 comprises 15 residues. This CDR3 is CSAKRTGSNTGELFF. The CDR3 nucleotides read TGCAGTGCTAAAAGGACCGGGAGTAACACCGGGGAGCTGTTTTTT.

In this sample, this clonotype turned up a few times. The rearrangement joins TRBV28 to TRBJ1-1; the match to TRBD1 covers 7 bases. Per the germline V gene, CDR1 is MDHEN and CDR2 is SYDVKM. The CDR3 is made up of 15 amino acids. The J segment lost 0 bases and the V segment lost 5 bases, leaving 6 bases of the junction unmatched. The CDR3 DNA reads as TGTGCCAGCAGTCGGACAGGAACTATGAACACTGAAGCTTTCTTT. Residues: CASSRTGTMNTEAFF.

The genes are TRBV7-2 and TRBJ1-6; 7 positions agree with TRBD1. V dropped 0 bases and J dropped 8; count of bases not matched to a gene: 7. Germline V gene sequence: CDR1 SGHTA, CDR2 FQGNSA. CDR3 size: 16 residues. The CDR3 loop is CASSLASAGGYSPLHF. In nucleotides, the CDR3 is TGTGCCAGCAGCTTAGCATCGGCAGGGGGGTATTCACCCCTCCACTTT.

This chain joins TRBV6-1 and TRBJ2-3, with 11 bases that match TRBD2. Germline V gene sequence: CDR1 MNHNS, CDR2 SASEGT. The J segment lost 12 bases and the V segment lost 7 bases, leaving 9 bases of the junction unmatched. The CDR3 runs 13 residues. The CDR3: CASNPGLAVVQYF. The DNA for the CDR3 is TGTGCCAGCAACCCGGGACTAGCGGTGGTACAGTATTTT.

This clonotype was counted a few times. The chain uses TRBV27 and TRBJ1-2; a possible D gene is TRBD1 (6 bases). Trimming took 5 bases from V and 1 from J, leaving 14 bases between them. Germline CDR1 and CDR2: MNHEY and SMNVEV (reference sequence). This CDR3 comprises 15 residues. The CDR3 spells CASSRSTGNNYGYTF. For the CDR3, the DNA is TGTGCCAGCAGTCGAAGTACAGGGAATAACTATGGCTACACCTTC.

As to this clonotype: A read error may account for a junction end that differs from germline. CDR3 protein: CASSLAPRTQGNTMYF. The CDR3, as DNA: TGTGCCAGCAGCTTAGCGCCTAGGACGCAGGGAAACACCATGTATTTT. The chain has TRBV7-9 and TRBJ1-3, with a weak D call TRBD1 (5 bases). The CDR3 is made up of 16 amino acids. The germline CDR1 and CDR2 sequences are SEHNR and FQNEAQ (reference sequence).

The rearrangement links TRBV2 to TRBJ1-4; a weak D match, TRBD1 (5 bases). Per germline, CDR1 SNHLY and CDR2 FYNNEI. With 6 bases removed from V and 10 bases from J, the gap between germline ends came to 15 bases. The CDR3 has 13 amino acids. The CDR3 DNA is TGTGCCAGCAGAGAGGAGGTCGGGGCAAAACTGTTTTTT. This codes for CASREEVGAKLFF.

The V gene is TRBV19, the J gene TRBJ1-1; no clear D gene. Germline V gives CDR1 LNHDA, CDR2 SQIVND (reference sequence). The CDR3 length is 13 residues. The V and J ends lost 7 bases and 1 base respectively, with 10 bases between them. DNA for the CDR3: TGTGCCAGTATCCGATCGAGGAACACTGAAGCTTTCTTT. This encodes CASIRSRNTEAFF.

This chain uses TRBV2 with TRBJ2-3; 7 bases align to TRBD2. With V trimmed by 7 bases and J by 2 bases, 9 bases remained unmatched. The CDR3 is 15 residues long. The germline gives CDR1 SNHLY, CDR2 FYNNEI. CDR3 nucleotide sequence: TGTGCCAGCATAGGGAGGGGCGCCGCCACAGATACGCAGTATTTT. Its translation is CASIGRGAATDTQYF.

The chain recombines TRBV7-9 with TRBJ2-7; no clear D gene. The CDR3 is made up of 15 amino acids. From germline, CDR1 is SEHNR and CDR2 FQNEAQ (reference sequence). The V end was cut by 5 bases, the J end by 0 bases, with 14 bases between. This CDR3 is CASSRTASISYEQYF. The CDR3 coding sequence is TGTGCCAGCAGCCGTACAGCCTCTATCTCCTACGAGCAGTACTTC.

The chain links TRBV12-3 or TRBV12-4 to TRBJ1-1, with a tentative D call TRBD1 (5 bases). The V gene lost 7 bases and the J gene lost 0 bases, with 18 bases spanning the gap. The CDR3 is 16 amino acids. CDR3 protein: CASTTGGGWVNTEAFF. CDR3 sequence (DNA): TGTGCCAGCACCACGGGCGGGGGATGGGTGAACACTGAAGCTTTCTTT.

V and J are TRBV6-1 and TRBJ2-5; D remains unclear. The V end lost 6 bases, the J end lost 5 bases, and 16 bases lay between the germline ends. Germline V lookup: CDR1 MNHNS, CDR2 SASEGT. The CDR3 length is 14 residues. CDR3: CASRRVRRGETQYF. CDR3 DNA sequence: TGTGCCAGCAGACGTGTGCGGCGTGGGGAGACCCAGTACTTC.

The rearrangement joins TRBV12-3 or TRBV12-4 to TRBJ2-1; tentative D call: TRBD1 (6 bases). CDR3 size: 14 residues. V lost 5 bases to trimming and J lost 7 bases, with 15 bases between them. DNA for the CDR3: TGTGCCAGCAGTCTCGACAGGTTGTCAAATGAGCAGTTCTTC. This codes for CASSLDRLSNEQFF.